The source of this T cell receptor (beta chain) is a study of T cell responses to AZD1222 COVID-19 vaccine. Sequencing was performed with immunoSEQ multiplex PCR; in TCRdb, only in-frame clones are kept and a portion is missing. There are around 74,000 clones in the sample; about 90% occur only once, and 7% to 8.5% lies in the top ten. In germline, CDR1 is SGHTA, CDR2 FQGNSA. Trimming stripped 5 bases from V and 3 bases from J, with 7 bases between. The CDR3 is 12 amino acids. The source material was peripheral blood, sampled on day 0 of MenACWY control vaccination. The receptor's source is an adult in good health. The rearrangement joins TRBV7-2 to TRBJ1-2; no reliable D call. CDR3 sequence: CASSPADYGYTF. The CDR3 nucleotides are TGTGCCAGCAGCCCGGCGGACTATGGCTACACCTTC.